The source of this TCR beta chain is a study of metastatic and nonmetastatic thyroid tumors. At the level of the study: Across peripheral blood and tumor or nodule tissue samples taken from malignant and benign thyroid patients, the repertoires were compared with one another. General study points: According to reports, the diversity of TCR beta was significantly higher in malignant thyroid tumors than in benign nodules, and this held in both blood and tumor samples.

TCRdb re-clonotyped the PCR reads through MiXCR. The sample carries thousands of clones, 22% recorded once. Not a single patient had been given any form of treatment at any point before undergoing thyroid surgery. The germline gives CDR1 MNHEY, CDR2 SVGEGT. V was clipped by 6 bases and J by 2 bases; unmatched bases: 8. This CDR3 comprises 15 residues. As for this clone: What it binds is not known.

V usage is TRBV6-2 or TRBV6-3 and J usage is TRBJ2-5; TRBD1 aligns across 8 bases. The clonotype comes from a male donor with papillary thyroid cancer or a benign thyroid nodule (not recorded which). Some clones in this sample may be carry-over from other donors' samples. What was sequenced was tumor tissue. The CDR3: CASRSHDRGQETQYF. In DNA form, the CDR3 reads TGTGCCAGCAGGTCTCATGACAGGGGACAAGAGACCCAGTACTTC.